In this sample, the clone carrying this TCR beta chain turned up once. Only in-frame clones appear in the TCRdb table, and some are missing; sequencing was by immunoSEQ multiplex PCR. Here the sample spans approximately 90,000 clones, 88% being singletons. The sample comes from a study of identifying expanded T cells in peripheral blood. The germline V gene has CDR1 MNHNS and CDR2 SASEGT. CDR3 size: 12 residues. V was trimmed by 2 bases and J by 2 bases, leaving 1 base between them. Material for sequencing was blood. This rearrangement joins TRBV6-1 to TRBJ1-3; D call uncertain. This sequence originates from a person aged 18-70 years in good health. The CDR3 reads CASSEPGNTIYF. As DNA, the CDR3 is TGTGCCAGCAGTGAACCTGGAAACACCATATATTTT.